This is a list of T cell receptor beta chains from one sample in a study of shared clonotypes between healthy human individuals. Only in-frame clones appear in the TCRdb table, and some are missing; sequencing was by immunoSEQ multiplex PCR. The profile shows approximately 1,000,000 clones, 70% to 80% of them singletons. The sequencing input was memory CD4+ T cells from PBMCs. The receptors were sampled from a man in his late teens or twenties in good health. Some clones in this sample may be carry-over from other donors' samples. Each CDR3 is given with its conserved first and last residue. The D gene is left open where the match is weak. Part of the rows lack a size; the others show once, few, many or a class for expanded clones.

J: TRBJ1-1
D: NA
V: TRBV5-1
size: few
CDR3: CASSLEVNTEAFF
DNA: TGCGCCAGCAGCTTGGAGGTGAACACTGAAGCTTTCTTT

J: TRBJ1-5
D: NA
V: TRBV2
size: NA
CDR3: CASSPLNSNQPQHF
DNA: TGTGCCAGCAGTCCACTTAATAGCAATCAGCCCCAGCATTTT

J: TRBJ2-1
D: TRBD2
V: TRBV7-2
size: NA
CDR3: CASRPGSQRGNEQFF
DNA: TGTGCCAGCAGGCCGGGCTCCCAGCGGGGCAATGAGCAGTTCTTC

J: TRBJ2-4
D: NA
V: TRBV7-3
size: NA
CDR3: CASSEGPGVGIQYF
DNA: TGTGCCAGCAGCGAAGGACCTGGGGTTGGCATTCAGTACTTC

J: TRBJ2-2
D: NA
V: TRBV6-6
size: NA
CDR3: CASSMGGQTSTGELFF
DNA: TGTGCCAGCAGTATGGGTGGACAGACGTCCACCGGGGAGCTGTTTTTT

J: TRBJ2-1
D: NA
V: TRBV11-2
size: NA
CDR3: CASSLDLDNEQFF
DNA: TGTGCCAGCAGCTTAGATCTAGACAATGAGCAGTTCTTC

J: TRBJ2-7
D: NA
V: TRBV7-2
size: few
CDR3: CASSLDPQGEQYF
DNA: TGTGCCAGCAGCTTGGACCCCCAGGGAGAGCAGTACTTC

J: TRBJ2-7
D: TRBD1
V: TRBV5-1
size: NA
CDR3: CASSPRLDRGREQYF
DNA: TGCGCCAGCAGCCCTCGCCTGGACAGGGGGCGTGAGCAGTACTTC

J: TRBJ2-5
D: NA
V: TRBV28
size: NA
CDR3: CASSRAGETQYF
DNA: TGTGCCAGCAGTAGGGCCGGAGAGACCCAGTACTTC

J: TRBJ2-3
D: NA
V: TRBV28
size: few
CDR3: CASSPRLGGAWVDTQYF
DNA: TGTGCCAGCAGTCCCAGGTTGGGGGGCGCATGGGTAGATACGCAGTATTTT

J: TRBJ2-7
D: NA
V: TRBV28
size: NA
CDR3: CASSLAGGYEQYF
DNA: TGTGCCAGCAGTCTCGCAGGCGGCTACGAGCAGTACTTC

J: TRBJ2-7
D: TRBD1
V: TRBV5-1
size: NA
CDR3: CASSFGTGGNEQYF
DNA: TGCGCCAGCAGCTTTGGGACAGGGGGGAACGAGCAGTACTTC

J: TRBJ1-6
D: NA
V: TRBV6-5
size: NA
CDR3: CASSAGGADNSPLHF
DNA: TGTGCCAGCAGTGCCGGGGGGGCCGATAATTCACCCCTCCACTTT

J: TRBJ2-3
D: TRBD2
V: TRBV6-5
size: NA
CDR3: CASSYSGLAADTQYF
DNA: TGTGCCAGCAGTTACTCGGGACTAGCTGCAGATACGCAGTATTTT

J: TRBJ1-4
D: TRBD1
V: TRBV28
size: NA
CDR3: CASGGDRREKLFF
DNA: TGTGCCAGCGGAGGGGACAGACGCGAAAAACTGTTTTTT

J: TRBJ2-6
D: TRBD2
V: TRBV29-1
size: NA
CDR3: CSVTLSSGRGGANVLTF
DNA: TGCAGCGTTACCCTCTCTAGCGGGAGAGGTGGGGCCAACGTCCTGACTTTC

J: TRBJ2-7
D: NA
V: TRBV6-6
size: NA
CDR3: CASSYFWGHYEQYF
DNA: TGTGCCAGCAGTTACTTCTGGGGCCACTACGAGCAGTACTTC

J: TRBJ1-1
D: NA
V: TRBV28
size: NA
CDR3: CASSLPGQMNTEAFF
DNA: TGTGCCAGCAGTTTACCGGGCCAGATGAACACTGAAGCTTTCTTT

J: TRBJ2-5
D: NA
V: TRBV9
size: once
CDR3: CASSVRDQETQYF
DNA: TGTGCCAGCAGCGTCAGAGACCAAGAGACCCAGTACTTC

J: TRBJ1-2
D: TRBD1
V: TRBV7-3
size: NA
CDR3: CASSSDRVGGYTF
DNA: TGTGCCAGCAGCTCCGACAGGGTTGGTGGCTACACCTTC

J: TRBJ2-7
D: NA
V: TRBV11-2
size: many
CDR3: CASSLDQLDTYEQYF
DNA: TGTGCCAGCAGCTTAGATCAATTGGACACCTACGAGCAGTACTTC

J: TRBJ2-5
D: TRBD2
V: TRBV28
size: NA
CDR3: CASSFQRGGGQETQYF
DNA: TGTGCCAGCAGTTTCCAGCGGGGGGGAGGTCAAGAGACCCAGTACTTC

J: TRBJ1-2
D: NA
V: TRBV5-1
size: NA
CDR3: CASSLGQLLNYGYTF
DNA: TGCGCCAGCAGCTTGGGACAGCTACTTAACTATGGCTACACCTTC

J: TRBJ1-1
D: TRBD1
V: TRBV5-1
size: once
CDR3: CASSEDGRGWNTEAFF
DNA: TGCGCCAGCAGCGAGGATGGCAGGGGGTGGAACACTGAAGCTTTCTTT

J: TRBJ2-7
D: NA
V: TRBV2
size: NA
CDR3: CASSIVGRDEQYF
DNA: TGTGCCAGCAGCATCGTCGGGCGCGACGAGCAGTACTTC

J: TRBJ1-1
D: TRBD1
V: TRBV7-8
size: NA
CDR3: CASSLVTTGVGTEAFF
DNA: TGTGCCAGCAGCCTAGTTACCACAGGGGTGGGAACTGAAGCTTTCTTT

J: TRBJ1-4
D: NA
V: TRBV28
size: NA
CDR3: CASSIPGLGNEKLFF
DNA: TGTGCCAGCAGTATTCCGGGCCTGGGGAATGAAAAACTGTTTTTT

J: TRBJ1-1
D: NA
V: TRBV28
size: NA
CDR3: CASSLGRDPNTEAFF
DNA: TGTGCCAGCAGTTTAGGTCGGGACCCGAACACTGAAGCTTTCTTT

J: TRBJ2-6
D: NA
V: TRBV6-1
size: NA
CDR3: CASSDNSGANVLTF
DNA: TGTGCCAGCAGTGACAACTCTGGGGCCAACGTCCTGACTTTC

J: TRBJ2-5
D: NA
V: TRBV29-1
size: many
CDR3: CSVTPTTPETQYF
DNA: TGCAGCGTTACCCCGACCACCCCCGAGACCCAGTACTTC

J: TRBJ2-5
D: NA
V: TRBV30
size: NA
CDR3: CAWSPLGETQYF
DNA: TGTGCCTGGAGCCCGTTGGGAGAGACCCAGTACTTC

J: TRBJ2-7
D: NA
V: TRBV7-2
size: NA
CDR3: CASSLGRSRERGKEQYF
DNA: TGTGCCAGCAGCTTAGGTCGTTCGCGGGAAAGAGGCAAGGAGCAGTACTTC

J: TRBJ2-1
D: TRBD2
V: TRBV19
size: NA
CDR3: CASAEGAGLVSSEQFF
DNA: TGTGCCAGTGCCGAGGGTGCGGGACTAGTCTCAAGTGAGCAGTTCTTC

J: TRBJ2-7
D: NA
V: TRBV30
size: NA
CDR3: CAGTGNSYEQYF
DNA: TGTGCCGGAACAGGGAATTCCTACGAGCAGTACTTC

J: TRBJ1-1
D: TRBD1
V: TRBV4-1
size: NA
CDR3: CASSQVSGQLNTEAFF
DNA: TGCGCCAGCAGCCAAGTCTCGGGACAGTTGAACACTGAAGCTTTCTTT

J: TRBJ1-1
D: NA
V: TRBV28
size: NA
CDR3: CASSTQGQEAFF
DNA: TGTGCCAGCAGTACCCAGGGTCAAGAAGCTTTCTTT